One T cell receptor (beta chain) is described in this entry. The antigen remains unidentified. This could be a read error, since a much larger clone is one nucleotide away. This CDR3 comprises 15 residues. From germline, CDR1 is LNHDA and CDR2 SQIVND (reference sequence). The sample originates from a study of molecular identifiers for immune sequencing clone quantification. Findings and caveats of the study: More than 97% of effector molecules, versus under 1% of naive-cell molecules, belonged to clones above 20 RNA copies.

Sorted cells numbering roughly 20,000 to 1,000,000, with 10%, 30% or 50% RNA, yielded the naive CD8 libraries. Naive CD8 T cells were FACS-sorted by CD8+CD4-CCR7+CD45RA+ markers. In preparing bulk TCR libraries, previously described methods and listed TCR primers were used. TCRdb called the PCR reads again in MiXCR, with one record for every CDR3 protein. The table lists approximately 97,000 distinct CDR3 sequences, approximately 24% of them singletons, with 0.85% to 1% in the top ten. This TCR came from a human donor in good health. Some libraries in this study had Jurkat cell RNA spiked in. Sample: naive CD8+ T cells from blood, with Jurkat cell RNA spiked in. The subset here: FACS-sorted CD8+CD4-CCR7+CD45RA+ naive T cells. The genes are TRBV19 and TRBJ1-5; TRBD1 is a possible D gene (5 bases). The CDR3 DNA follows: TGTGCCAGTAAAAATCTAGGGGTTGGCAATCCGCCCCAGCATTTT. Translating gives CASKNLGVGNPPQHF.